This TCR beta chain was sequenced for a study of T cells expressing NK-cell markers. From the 5' RACE reads, TCRdb lists one entry per CDR3 protein and no DNA. The table lists 250,000 or so distinct CDR3 sequences. The CDR3 is made up of 13 amino acids. The TCR sequence derives from a woman between 18 and 69 years old in good health. The rearrangement joins TRBV12-3 or TRBV12-4 to TRBJ1-2. Material for sequencing was blood T cells: a sorted CD56 or NKG2C T cell subset, CD4+ or CD8+ T cells, or bulk PBMC T cells (not recorded which). CDR3 protein: CASSLGLRNGYTF.